Presented here are 4 T cell receptor beta chains from one specimen sequenced in a study of blood T cell repertoires in COVID-19. Sequencing used immunoSEQ multiplex PCR; TCRdb keeps in-frame clones, though not all of them. The sample carries just over 90,000 clones, approximately 80% recorded once. Material for sequencing was peripheral blood. The receptors shown here come from a man in his 70s with acute or convalescent COVID-19.

The rearrangement joins TRBV11-3 to TRBJ2-4; a possible D gene is TRBD2 (5 bases). The V gene's germline CDR1 is SGHNT and CDR2 YENEEA. This CDR3 has 14 residues. Trimming removed 3 bases from V and 0 bases from J, with 6 bases in between. The CDR3 loop reads CASSFGVAKNIQYF. In DNA form, the CDR3 reads TGTGCCAGCAGCTTCGGGGTAGCCAAAAACATTCAGTACTTC.

This clone has just one count. This sequence joins TRBV5-6 and TRBJ1-5; tentatively, D is TRBD1 (6 bases). V was clipped by 0 bases and J by 0 bases, with 10 bases between them. This CDR3 region has 16 residues. CDR1 and CDR2 (germline): SGHDT, YYEEEE. The CDR3 sequence: CASSLAGGASNQPQHF. In DNA form, the CDR3 reads TGTGCCAGCAGCTTGGCGGGGGGGGCTAGCAATCAGCCCCAGCATTTT.

V is TRBV5-1 and J is TRBJ1-6; tentatively, D is TRBD1 (5 bases). Trimming removed 3 bases at V and 7 bases at J, with 14 bases between. CDR3 length: 15 amino acids. Germline CDR1 and CDR2: SGHRS and YFSETQ. CDR3 nucleotide sequence: TGCGCCAGCAGCTGGGCAGGGCAGTTAAATTCACCCCTCCACTTT. Translated: CASSWAGQLNSPLHF.

This clone has more than one count but fewer than ten. The chain links TRBV10-3 to TRBJ2-2, with a possible D match to TRBD1 (5 bases). The CDR3 covers 13 residues. Germline V gene data show CDR1 as ENHRY and CDR2 as SYGVKD. V lost 6 bases and J lost 1, with 6 bases in between. The CDR3: CAIRGENTGELFF. CDR3 DNA: TGTGCCATCAGAGGGGAGAACACCGGGGAGCTGTTTTTT.